This T cell receptor beta chain was found in a study of shared clonotypes between healthy human individuals. V trimming: 4 bases; J trimming: 4 bases; junction bases outside the gene matches: 8. The CDR3 has 16 amino acids. Per germline, CDR1 MGHDK and CDR2 SYGVNS. TCRdb keeps only in-frame clones here, not all; method: immunoSEQ multiplex PCR. The data show hundreds of thousands of clones, roughly 70% seen once. Input material: memory CD4+ T cells sorted from blood. Described subset: CD45RA-negative fraction. The chain combines TRBV25-1 with TRBJ2-1; 9 bases fit TRBD1. The clonotype comes from a man aged 30-40 years in good health. CDR3 loop: CASSVKGQGVYNEQFF. In nucleotides, the CDR3 is TGTGCCAGCAGTGTGAAGGGACAGGGTGTTTACAATGAGCAGTTCTTC.